The clone carrying this T cell receptor (beta chain) was observed a single time. These data originate in a study of blood T cell repertoires in COVID-19. Study-wide context: Italy, Spain and the United States were the sources of the convalescent and acute COVID-19 samples.

Per the original data handling: Reference gene primer amplification gave nucleated cell count estimates. The table came from immunoSEQ multiplex PCR; TCRdb's copy has only in-frame clones and leaves some out. Clonal size and the V and J genes are those of that table, whereas D and trimming came from the DNA. The sample lists around 450,000 clones, less than 95% occurring once. Ages ranged from 18 to 89 years, with residence in fewer than 25 US areas. Clinical history reported by participants formed the basis on which cohorts were assigned. Sequencing used PBMCs or T cells enriched from blood (not recorded which). This TCR was recovered from a man aged 18 to 30 who had recovered from COVID-19.

CDR3: CASSLRDRGYEQYF. The CDR3 coding sequence is TGTGCCAGTAGTCTCCGGGACAGGGGCTACGAGCAGTACTTC. The chain is built from TRBV19 and TRBJ2-7; 10 nucleotides align to TRBD1. Germline CDR1 LNHDA, CDR2 SQIVND (reference sequence). The CDR3 runs 14 residues. With 5 bases clipped from V and 3 bases from J, the junction kept 4 bases outside the gene matches.